The clone carrying this T cell receptor (beta chain) has ten or more counts. Its target is not known. The CDR3 is made up of 13 amino acids. CDR1 SGHAT and CDR2 FQNNGV come from the germline V gene. Trimming shortened V by 3 bases and J by 1 base, and 7 bases separated the two germline ends. This sample is drawn from a study of T-cell memory formation after mild COVID-19. Study conclusions and caveats: Pre-infection memory carried some responding clones, suggesting that cross-reactive memory joined.

TCRdb reprocessed the 5' RACE reads via MiXCR and lists one record per CDR3 protein. The data contain 450,000 or so distinct CDR3 sequences, approximately 23% of them seen just once; the ten biggest clones take up roughly an eighth. The V and J genes are TRBV11-2 and TRBJ2-7; D ambiguous. This clonotype was sampled from an adult woman who had mild COVID-19 (a few samples of this study predate the infection). Cell type and time point are not known. Sequencing was carried out using PBMCs or a T cell subset sorted from them (not recorded which). The CDR3 DNA sequence: TGTGCCAGCAGCTTGGTTCAATCCTACGAGCAGTACTTC. Translation gives CASSLVQSYEQYF.